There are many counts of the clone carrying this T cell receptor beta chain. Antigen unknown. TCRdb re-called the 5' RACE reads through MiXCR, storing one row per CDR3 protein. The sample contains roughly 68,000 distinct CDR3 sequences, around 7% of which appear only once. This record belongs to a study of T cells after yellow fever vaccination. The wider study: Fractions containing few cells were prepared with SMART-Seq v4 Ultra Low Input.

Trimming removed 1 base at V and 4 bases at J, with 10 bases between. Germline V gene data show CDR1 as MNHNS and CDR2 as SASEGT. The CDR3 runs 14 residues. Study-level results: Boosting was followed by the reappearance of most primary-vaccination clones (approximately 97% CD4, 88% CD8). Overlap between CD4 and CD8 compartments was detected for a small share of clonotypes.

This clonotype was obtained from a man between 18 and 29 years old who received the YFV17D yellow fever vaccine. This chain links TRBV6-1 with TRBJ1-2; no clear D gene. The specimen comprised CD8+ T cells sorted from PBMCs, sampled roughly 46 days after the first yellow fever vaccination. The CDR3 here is CASSEVGGGYGYTF. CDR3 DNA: TGTGCCAGCAGTGAAGTAGGCGGCGGCTATGGCTACACCTTC.